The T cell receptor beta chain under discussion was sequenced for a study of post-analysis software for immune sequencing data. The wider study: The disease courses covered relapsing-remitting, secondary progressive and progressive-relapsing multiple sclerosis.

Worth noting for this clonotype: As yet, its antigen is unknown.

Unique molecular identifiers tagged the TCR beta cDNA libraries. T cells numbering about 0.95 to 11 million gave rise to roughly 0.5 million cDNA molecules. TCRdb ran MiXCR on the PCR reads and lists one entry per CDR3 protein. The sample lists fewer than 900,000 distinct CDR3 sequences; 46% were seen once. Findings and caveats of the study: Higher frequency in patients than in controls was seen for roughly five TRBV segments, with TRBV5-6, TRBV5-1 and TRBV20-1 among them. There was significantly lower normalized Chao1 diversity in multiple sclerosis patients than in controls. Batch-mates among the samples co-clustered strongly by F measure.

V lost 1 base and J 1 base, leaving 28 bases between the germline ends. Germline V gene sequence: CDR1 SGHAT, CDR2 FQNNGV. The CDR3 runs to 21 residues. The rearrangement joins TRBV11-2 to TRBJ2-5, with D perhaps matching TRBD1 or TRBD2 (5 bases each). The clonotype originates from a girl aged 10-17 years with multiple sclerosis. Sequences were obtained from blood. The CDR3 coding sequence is TGTGCCAGCAGCTTAGGCGTTTCGGGACGCCACGGAGTCGTTATCCAAGAGACCCAGTACTTC. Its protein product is CASSLGVSGRHGVVIQETQYF.